These 13 T cell receptor beta chains share one sample of origin, sequenced in a study of OX40 agonist ivuxolimab in advanced cancers. Method: immunoSEQ multiplex PCR; TCRdb's copy keeps in-frame clones and lacks some. Of about 110,000 clones in the sample, approximately 89% were seen once. The sample in question was CD4+ or CD8+ T cells sorted from blood, obtained in a trial of the OX40 agonist ivuxolimab. These receptors came from an adult with an advanced solid tumor such as melanoma, head and neck, liver or kidney cancer.

This chain joins TRBV29-1 and TRBJ2-1; 9 bases map to TRBD1. Germline V gives CDR1 SQVTM, CDR2 ANQGSEA. This CDR3 contains 15 residues. Losses at the gene ends were 7 bases for V and 2 bases for J; bases not matched to a gene: 9. The CDR3 nucleotides are TGCAGCGCCGGGGACAGGGCCATAACCTACAATGAGCAGTTCTTC. As protein: CSAGDRAITYNEQFF.

In this sample, this clone turned up once. The genes are TRBV7-2 and TRBJ1-3; no clear D. Trimming shortened V by 5 bases and J by 9 bases, and 14 bases separated the two germline ends. This CDR3 region has 13 residues. The V gene's germline CDR1 is SGHTA and CDR2 FQGNSA. The CDR3 spells CASSEGPASTIYF. The CDR3 DNA sequence: TGTGCCAGCAGCGAGGGCCCCGCAAGCACCATATATTTT.

This sequence joins TRBV7-2 and TRBJ1-1; unclear D gene. Germline assignment: CDR1 SGHTA and CDR2 FQGNSA. CDR3 length: 14 residues. Deletions cut 3 bases from V and 1 base from J, with 9 bases between. The CDR3 nucleotides are TGTGCCAGCAGCTTGGACGGAGAGAACACTGAAGCTTTCTTT. It yields the protein CASSLDGENTEAFF.

CDR3 nucleotide sequence: TGTGCCAGCAGCCAAGCGGCAGGAGGCAATCAGCCCCAGCATTTT. Encoded protein: CASSQAAGGNQPQHF. The rearrangement links TRBV16 to TRBJ1-5; D is ambiguous. V shed 2 bases and J shed 2 bases, with 10 bases lying between them. Germline loops: CDR1 KGHSY, CDR2 FQNENV. This CDR3 is built from 15 residues.

The rearrangement links TRBV29-1 to TRBJ1-4; TRBD1 is a possible D gene (6 bases). The V end lost 6 bases, the J end lost 8 bases, and 16 bases lay between the germline ends. Germline CDR1 is SQVTM and CDR2 is ANQGSEA. This CDR3 contains 13 residues. CDR3 in DNA: TGCAGCGTGTCAGGGGAGGGGGGGGAAAAACTGTTTTTT. This translates into CSVSGEGGEKLFF.

This clone was observed once. The chain combines TRBV29-1 with TRBJ1-5; TRBD1 aligns across 10 bases. CDR3 length: 13 amino acids. Per the germline V gene, CDR1 is SQVTM and CDR2 is ANQGSEA. V shed 5 bases and J 4 bases; nucleotides not matched to a gene: 2. The CDR3 nucleotides read TGCAGCGTTATGGGACAGGGGAATCAGCCCCAGCATTTT. Residues: CSVMGQGNQPQHF.

J is TRBJ2-7 and V is TRBV29-1; maybe TRBD1 (6 bases). The CDR3 consists of 13 residues. Germline V gene data show CDR1 as SQVTM and CDR2 as ANQGSEA. V dropped 1 base and J dropped 6 bases, with 13 bases sitting between them. Here the CDR3 reads CSVEVVPRGEQYF. CDR3 in DNA: TGCAGCGTTGAAGTTGTCCCCAGGGGCGAGCAGTACTTC.

V gene TRBV6-1 combines with J gene TRBJ2-7, with D perhaps given as TRBD1 or TRBD2 (7 bases each). V was clipped by 1 base and J by 5 bases, with 18 bases between them. The CDR3 consists of 16 residues. Germline V CDR1 and CDR2: MNHNS, SASEGT. This chain's CDR3 is CASSEEFRQGGDEQYF. CDR3 sequence (DNA): TGTGCCAGCAGTGAAGAATTTCGACAGGGAGGGGACGAGCAGTACTTC.

The chain recombines TRBV6-6 with TRBJ2-1; TRBD2 agrees at 7 bases. Germline CDR1 reads MNHNY; CDR2 reads SVGAGI (reference sequence). The CDR3 is made up of 15 amino acids. Trimming at V came to 5 bases and at J to 6 bases, leaving 10 bases not matched to a gene. This chain's CDR3 is CASSPWGGGSNEQFF. The DNA for the CDR3 is TGTGCCAGCAGTCCCTGGGGGGGAGGGAGCAATGAGCAGTTCTTC.

The V and J genes are TRBV15 and TRBJ1-6, with D perhaps matching TRBD1 (5 bases). The ends were cut back, 1 base at V and 10 bases at J, with 11 bases in the middle. The V gene's germline CDR1 is LNHNV and CDR2 YYDKDF (reference sequence). The CDR3 loop spans 14 amino acids. The CDR3 DNA is TGTGCCACCAGCAGAGCTAAGGGGCCCTCACCCCTCCACTTT. This gives the protein CATSRAKGPSPLHF.

The rearrangement uses TRBV21-1 and TRBJ2-1; the table gives TRBD2 as D, unverified against the DNA. TRBV21-1 is assigned pseudogene status. The CDR3 has 16 amino acids. CDR3 coding DNA: TGTGCCAGCAGCAAAGGGCGGAGGGGTAGTTTATATGAGCAGTTCTTC. It encodes CASSKGRRGSLYEQFF.

The rearrangement uses TRBV5-4 and TRBJ1-4, with 10 bases aligning to TRBD1. Per the germline V gene, CDR1 is SGHNT and CDR2 is YYREEE (reference sequence). The CDR3 is 16 amino acids. V dropped 4 bases and J dropped 1; count of bases not matched to a gene: 4. The CDR3 spells CASSVGTGETNEKLFF. The DNA for the CDR3 is TGTGCCAGCAGCGTCGGGACAGGGGAAACTAATGAAAAACTGTTTTTT.

The gene calls are TRBV6-1 and TRBJ2-3; D perhaps matches TRBD1 (6 bases). The CDR3 spans 12 residues. Germline V gene data show CDR1 as MNHNS and CDR2 as SASEGT. With 5 bases removed from V and 5 bases from J, the gap between germline ends came to 8 bases. The CDR3 DNA reads TGTGCCAGCAGTTTGGGACAAGATACGCAGTATTTT. It encodes CASSLGQDTQYF.